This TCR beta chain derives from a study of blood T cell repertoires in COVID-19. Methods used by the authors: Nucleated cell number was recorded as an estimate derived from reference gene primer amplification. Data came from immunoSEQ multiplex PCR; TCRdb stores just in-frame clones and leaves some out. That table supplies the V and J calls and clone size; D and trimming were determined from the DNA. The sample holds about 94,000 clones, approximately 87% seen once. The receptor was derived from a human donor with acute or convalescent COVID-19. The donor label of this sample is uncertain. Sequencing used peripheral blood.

CDR3 loop: CASSRGQGAVQETQYF. DNA for the CDR3: TGTGCCAGCAGCCGCGGACAGGGGGCGGTCCAAGAGACCCAGTACTTC. This sequence joins TRBV3-1 (or the pseudogene TRBV3-2) and TRBJ2-5; 11 bases map to TRBD1. This CDR3 region has 16 residues. Germline V CDR1 and CDR2: LGHDT, YNNKEL (reference sequence). V trimming: 4 bases; J trimming: 1 base; junction bases outside the gene matches: 5.